This T cell receptor beta chain derives from a study of T cells in localized non-small cell lung cancer. Study-wide findings and caveats: There were a median around 59 of the top 100 tumor clones appearing in adjacent lung.

Regarding this clone: Antigen unknown.

Clones were read by immunoSEQ multiplex PCR, and TCRdb kept only the in-frame ones, dropping some. The repertoire includes tens of thousands of clones, 85% to 90% of them detected once, and 5.5% to 6.5% sits in the top ten. The V gene lost 2 bases and the J gene lost 0 bases, with 7 bases spanning the gap. The CDR3 length is 14 residues. Looked up from germline, CDR1 is SGHAT and CDR2 is FQDESV (reference sequence). This receptor was taken from a man aged 35 to 69 with stage II lung adenocarcinoma. Sequenced here: PBMCs, sampled before any cancer treatment. The chain is built from TRBV11-1 and TRBJ1-1; D is perhaps TRBD1 (6 bases). The CDR3 DNA reads TGTGCCAGCAGCTTACAGGGGATGAACACTGAAGCTTTCTTT. It yields the protein CASSLQGMNTEAFF.